This TCR beta chain was sequenced during a study of shared clonotypes between healthy human individuals (dated by TCRdb to the early 2020s). Background on the whole study: The cohort included three men and a couple of women between 18 and 49 years of age. To estimate repertoire size and how much clonotype sharing occurs between individuals, the study deeply sequenced the blood TCR repertoires of several healthy adults. Each donor's leukapheresis produced roughly between about 0.8 and 10 billion PBMCs. To increase sequencing depth and limit assay-specific biases, different laboratories used diverse techniques to prepare libraries and sequence TCR repertoires. For each donor, CD4 naive and CD4 memory were each given three plates, CD8 naive was given two plates, and CD8 memory was given one plate.

This clone was seen a single time. The target of this receptor is not known. Nothing much larger sits one base from this clone, and base qualities are not available. The paper's findings and limits, for the study overall: Even with the large sequencing depth, rarefaction of the sorted-subset datasets indicated that sequencing was incomplete. When several donors were compared, the shared fraction of clonotypes was about 5% for naive CD4, 3.5% to 4% for naive CD8, roughly 2.3% for memory CD4, and approximately 0.4% for memory CD8. Estimated clonotype richness was generally larger for naive than for memory subsets. Higher generation probabilities were observed for clonotypes shared by all four sorted-subset donors than for non-shared clonotypes. Sampling was limited to blood, and TCR repertoires in tissue likely differ from TCR repertoires in blood. Based on pairwise subsampling, the degree of clonotype sharing among donors was expected to be affected by sequencing depth. Because the study included a small number of donors, the genetic and exposure-history diversity represented was limited.

The donors were healthy, HIV-negative adults with no recently reported acute infections or vaccinations. All donors were Caucasian adults living in Nashville, Tennessee, USA. Magnetic negative selection was used to enrich CD4+ T cells, after which naive cells were positively selected on CD45RA and the negative fraction became the memory subset. Blood was obtained by leukapheresis, after which PBMCs were separated by Ficoll-Histopaque density gradient centrifugation and cryopreserved in liquid nitrogen vapor phase. Purity and quantity of every magnetically sorted T cell population were checked by analytical flow cytometry. Genomic DNA was isolated from each sorted fraction and quantified by UV absorbance on a Nanodrop 2000c. The CDR3 starts with the cysteine, ends with the phenylalanine, and has 13 residues. Only the CDR3 region is kept as DNA, spanning 39 bases read in frame from base 1. Per the germline V gene, SGHRS is the CDR1 and YFSETQ is the CDR2. V is pared back by 1 base and J by 5 bases, with 9 bases lying between the germline termini.

Using the deep immunoSEQ assay, TCR CDR3 regions were amplified from genomic DNA by multiplex PCR. Extracted genomic DNA from each cell subset was distributed evenly across all wells of several immunoSEQ 96-well plates, and each plate was treated as a replicate. For sorted subsets, around 0.2 ug of genomic DNA, equivalent to around 29,000 T cell genomes, went into each replicate PCR. The purified libraries were quantified using a Qubit 3.0 fluorometer, sized with a Bioanalyzer 2100, and then quantified again using the KAPA Library Quantification kit. Every immunoSEQ 96-well plate was sequenced on a dedicated single-read 150-cycle Illumina NextSeq 550 flow cell. Per the source publication's procedure: Because only junctional sequences without quality scores were contained in the immunoSEQ output, filtering matching that applied to full-length reads could not be performed. To assign V/J genes and CDR3, sequences were annotated using PyIR, a Python wrapper for IgBLAST v1.9, with IMGT germline references. Reads with weak V/J assignments (E-value above 1e-6), missing CDR3, stop codons, out-of-frame junctions, or ambiguous translated residues were removed. V3J clonotypes were defined as sequences sharing the same inferred V gene, J gene, and CDR3 amino acid sequence. Percentage overlap between repertoires was calculated by dividing the number of shared unique clonotypes by the size of the smaller repertoire. Three approaches were used to assess repertoire richness: RTK rarefaction, the Chao1 estimator, and Recon v2.1 estimates of unobserved clonotypes. Generation probabilities were computed with OLGA for all TCRbeta clonotypes obtained by the gDNA method from several donors. Entries here come from immuneACCESS through TCRdb and include only in-frame sequences with V and J called. Some clones fail to appear in such tables; in the studies checked, an unresolved V gene covers under half of the shortfall, and the cause of the remainder is unknown. The V and J calls and clone size come from that table; D and trimming were worked out from the DNA. The sample includes hundreds of thousands of clones, with over 65% observed a single time. 1.5% to 2% of the sample lies in the top ten.

The TCR was taken from a woman in her twenties or thirties in good health. Source material: memory CD4+ T cells sorted from blood. What the cell subset or site label conveys for this sample: CD45RA-negative fraction. In this chain, TRBV5-1 is recombined with TRBJ1-1, with the D gene call left open. The CDR3 region: CASSLSVGTEAFF. The DNA sequence follows: TGCGCCAGCAGCTTGTCTGTAGGGACTGAAGCTTTCTTT. Beyond the CDR3, the reference TRBV5-1 and TRBJ1-1 genes provide the residues; the full variable domain reads: KAGVTQTPRYLIKTRGQQVTLSCSPISGHRSVSWYQQTPGQGLQFLFEYFSETQRNKGNFPGRFSGRQFSNSRSEMNVSTLELGDSALYLCASSLSVGTEAFFGQGTRLTVV.